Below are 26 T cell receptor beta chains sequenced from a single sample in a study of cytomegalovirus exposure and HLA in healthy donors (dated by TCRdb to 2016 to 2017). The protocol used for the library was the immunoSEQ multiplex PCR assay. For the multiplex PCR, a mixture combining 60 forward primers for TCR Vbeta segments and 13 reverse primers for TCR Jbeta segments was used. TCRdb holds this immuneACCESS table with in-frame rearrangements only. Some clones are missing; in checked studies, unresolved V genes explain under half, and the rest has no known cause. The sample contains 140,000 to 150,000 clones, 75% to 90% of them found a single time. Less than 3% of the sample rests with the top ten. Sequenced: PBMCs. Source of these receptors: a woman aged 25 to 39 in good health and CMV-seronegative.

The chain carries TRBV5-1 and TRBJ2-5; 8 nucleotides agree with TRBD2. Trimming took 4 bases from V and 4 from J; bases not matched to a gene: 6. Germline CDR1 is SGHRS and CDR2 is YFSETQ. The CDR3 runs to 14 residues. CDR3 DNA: TGCGCCAGCAGCCTGGGGACTAGTCGAGAGACCCAGTACTTC. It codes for CASSLGTSRETQYF.

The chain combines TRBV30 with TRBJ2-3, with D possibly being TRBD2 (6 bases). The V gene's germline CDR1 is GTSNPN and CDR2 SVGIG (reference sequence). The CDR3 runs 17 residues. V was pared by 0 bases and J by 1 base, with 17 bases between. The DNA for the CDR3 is TGTGCCTGGAGTGTAGATGTGGCGGGGTGGCGCACAGATACGCAGTATTTT. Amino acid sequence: CAWSVDVAGWRTDTQYF.

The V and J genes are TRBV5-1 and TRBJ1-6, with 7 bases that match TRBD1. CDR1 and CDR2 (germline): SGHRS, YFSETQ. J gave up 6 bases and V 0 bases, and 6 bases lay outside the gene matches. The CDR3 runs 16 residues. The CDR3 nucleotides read TGCGCCAGCAGCTTGGAAGGGGGGACAGCTAATTCACCCCTCCACTTT. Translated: CASSLEGGTANSPLHF.

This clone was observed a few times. Here the CDR3 reads CASSLWSLAGGPGELFF. CDR3 in DNA: TGTGCCAGCAGTTTATGGTCCCTAGCGGGAGGGCCCGGGGAGCTGTTTTTT. The chain has TRBV28 and TRBJ2-2; TRBD2 matches 12 bases. CDR1 and CDR2 from the germline V gene are MDHEN and SYDVKM. The CDR3 is made up of 17 amino acids. Unmatched junction bases numbered 5, after V lost 0 bases and J lost 6 bases. The variable domain in full, completed from reference TRBV28 and TRBJ2-2, reads DVKVTQSSRYLVKRTGEKVFLECVQDMDHENMFWYRQDPGLGLRLIYFSYDVKMKEKGDIPEGYSVSREKKERFSLILESASTNQTSMYLCASSLWSLAGGPGELFFGEGSRLTVL.

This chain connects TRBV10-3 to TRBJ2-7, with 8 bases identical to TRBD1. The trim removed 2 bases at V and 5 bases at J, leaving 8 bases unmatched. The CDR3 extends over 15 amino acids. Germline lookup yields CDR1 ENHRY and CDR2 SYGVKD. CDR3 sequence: CAISERTGNENEQYF. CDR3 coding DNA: TGTGCCATCAGTGAGAGGACAGGGAATGAAAACGAGCAGTACTTC.

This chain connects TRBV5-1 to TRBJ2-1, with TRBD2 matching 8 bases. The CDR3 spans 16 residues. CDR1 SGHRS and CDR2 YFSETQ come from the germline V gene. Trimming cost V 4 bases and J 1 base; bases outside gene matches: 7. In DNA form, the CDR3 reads TGCGCCAGCAGCACCCCCGGGACTAGATCCTACAATGAGCAGTTCTTC. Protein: CASSTPGTRSYNEQFF.

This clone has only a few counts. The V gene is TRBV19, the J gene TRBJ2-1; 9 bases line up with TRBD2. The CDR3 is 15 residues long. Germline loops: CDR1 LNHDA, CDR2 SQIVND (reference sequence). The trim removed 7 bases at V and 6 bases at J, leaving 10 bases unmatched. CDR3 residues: CASIPIAGARNEQFF. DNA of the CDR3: TGTGCCAGTATCCCGATAGCGGGAGCCCGCAATGAGCAGTTCTTC.

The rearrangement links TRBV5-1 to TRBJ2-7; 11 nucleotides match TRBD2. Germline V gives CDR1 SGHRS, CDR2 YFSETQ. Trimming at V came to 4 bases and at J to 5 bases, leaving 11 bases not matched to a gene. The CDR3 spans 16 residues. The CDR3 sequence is CASSPSILAGADEQYF. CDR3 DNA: TGCGCCAGCAGCCCAAGCATACTAGCGGGGGCCGACGAGCAGTACTTC.

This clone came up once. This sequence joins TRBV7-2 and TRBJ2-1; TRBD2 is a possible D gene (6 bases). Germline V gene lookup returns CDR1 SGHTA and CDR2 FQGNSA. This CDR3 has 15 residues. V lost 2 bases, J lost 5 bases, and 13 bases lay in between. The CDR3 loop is CASSLWAGFDNEQFF. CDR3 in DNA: TGTGCCAGCAGCTTATGGGCGGGGTTCGACAATGAGCAGTTCTTC.

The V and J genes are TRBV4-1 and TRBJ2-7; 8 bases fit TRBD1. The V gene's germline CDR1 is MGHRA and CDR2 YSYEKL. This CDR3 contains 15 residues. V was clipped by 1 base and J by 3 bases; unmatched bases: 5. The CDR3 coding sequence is TGCGCCAGCAGCCAAGTGGACAGGGACTTCTACGAGCAGTACTTC. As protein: CASSQVDRDFYEQYF.

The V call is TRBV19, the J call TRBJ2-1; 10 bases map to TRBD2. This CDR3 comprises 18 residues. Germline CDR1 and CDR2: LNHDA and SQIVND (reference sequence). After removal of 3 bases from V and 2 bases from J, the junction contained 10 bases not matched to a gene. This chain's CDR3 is CASSIMSGGAGTYNEQFF. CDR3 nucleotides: TGTGCCAGTAGTATTATGAGCGGGGGGGCCGGGACCTACAATGAGCAGTTCTTC.

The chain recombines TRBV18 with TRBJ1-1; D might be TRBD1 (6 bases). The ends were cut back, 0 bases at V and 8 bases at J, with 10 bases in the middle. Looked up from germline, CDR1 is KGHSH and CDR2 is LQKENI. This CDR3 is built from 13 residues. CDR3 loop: CASSPPAQGEAFF. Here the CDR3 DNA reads TGTGCCAGCTCACCACCGGCGCAGGGGGAAGCTTTCTTT.

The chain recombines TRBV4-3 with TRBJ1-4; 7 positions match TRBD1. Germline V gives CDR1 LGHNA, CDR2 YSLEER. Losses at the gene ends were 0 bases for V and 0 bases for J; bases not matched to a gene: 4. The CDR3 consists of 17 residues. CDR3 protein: CASSQETGTSTNEKLFF. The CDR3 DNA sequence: TGCGCCAGCAGCCAAGAGACAGGGACTTCAACTAATGAAAAACTGTTTTTT.

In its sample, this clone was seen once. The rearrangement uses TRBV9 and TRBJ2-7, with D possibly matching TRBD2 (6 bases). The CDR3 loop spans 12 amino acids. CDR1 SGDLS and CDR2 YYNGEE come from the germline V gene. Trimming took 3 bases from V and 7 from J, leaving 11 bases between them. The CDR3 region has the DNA TGTGCCAGCAGCGCCGCAGGGAGGGAGCAGTACTTC. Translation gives CASSAAGREQYF.

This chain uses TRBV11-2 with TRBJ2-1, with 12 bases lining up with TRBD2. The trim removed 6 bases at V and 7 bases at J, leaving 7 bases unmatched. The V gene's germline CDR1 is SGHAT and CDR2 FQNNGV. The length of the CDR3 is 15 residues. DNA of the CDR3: TGTGCCAGCAGACACACGACTAGCGGGAGAAATGAGCAGTTCTTC. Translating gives CASRHTTSGRNEQFF.

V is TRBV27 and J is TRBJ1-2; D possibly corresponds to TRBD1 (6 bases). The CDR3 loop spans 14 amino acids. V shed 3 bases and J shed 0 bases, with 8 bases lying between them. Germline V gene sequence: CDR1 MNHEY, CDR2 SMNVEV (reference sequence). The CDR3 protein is CASSFRGSNYGYTF. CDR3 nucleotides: TGTGCCAGCAGTTTCAGGGGATCTAACTATGGCTACACCTTC.

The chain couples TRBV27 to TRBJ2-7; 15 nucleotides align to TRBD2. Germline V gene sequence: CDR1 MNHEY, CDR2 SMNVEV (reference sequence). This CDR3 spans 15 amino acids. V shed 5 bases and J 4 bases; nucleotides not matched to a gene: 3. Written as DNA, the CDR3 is TGTGCCAGCAGTCGGGGACTAGCGGGAGGATACGAGCAGTACTTC. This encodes CASSRGLAGGYEQYF.

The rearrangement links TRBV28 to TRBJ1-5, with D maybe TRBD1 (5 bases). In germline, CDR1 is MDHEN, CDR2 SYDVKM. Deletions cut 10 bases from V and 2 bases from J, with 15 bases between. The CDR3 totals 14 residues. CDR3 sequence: CATVGQEGNQPQHF. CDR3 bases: TGTGCCACCGTCGGACAAGAAGGCAATCAGCCCCAGCATTTT.

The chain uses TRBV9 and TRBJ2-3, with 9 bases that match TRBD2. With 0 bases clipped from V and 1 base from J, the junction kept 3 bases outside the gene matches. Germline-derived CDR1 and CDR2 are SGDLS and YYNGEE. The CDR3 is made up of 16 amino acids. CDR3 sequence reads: CASSVGSGSRTDTQYF. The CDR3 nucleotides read TGTGCCAGCAGCGTAGGTAGCGGGAGTCGCACAGATACGCAGTATTTT.

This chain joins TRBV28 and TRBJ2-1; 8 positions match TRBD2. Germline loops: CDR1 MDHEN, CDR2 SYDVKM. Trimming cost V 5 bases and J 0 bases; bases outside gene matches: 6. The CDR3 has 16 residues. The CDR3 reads CASSRLAPSSYNEQFF. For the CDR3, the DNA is TGTGCCAGCAGTCGACTAGCGCCGAGCTCCTACAATGAGCAGTTCTTC.

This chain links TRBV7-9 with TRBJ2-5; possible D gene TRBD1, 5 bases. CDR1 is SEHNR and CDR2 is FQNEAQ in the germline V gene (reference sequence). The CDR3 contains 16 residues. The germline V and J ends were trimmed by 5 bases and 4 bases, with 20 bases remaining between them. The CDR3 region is CASSHSVAGPVETQYF. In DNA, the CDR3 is TGTGCCAGCAGCCATTCGGTGGCAGGGCCGGTAGAGACCCAGTACTTC.

The CDR3 is CASSLSLAGSFGEQFF. The CDR3 nucleotides are TGTGCCAGCAGCTTGTCACTAGCGGGTAGTTTCGGTGAGCAGTTCTTC. The chain carries TRBV11-2 and TRBJ2-1; 9 bases line up with TRBD2. V was clipped by 3 bases and J by 9 bases; unmatched bases: 12. The CDR3 extends over 16 amino acids. Germline V CDR1 and CDR2: SGHAT, FQNNGV.

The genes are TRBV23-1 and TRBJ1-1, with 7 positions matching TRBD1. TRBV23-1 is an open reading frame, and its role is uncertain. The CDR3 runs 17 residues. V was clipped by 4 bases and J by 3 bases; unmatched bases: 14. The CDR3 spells CASSLRGRGVWDTEAFF. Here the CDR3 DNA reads TGCGCCAGCAGTCTACGGGGCAGGGGGGTTTGGGACACTGAAGCTTTCTTT.

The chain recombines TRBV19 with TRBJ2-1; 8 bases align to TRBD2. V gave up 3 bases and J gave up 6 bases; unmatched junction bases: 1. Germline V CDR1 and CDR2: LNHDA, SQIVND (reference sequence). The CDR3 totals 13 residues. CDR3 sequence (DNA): TGTGCCAGTAGTATCGGGAGGGCCAATGAGCAGTTCTTC. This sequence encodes CASSIGRANEQFF.

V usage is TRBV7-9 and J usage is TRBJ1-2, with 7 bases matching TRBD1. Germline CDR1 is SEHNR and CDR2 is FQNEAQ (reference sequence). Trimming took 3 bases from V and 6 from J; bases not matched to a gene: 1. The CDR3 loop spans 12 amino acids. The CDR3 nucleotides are TGTGCCAGCAGCTTCGGACAGGATGGCTACACCTTC. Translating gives CASSFGQDGYTF.

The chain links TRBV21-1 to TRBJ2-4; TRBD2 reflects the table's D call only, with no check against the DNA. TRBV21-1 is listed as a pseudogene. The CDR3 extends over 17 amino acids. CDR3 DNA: TGTGCCAGCAGCAGGATCCTAGCGGGAGGGCCCAAAAACATTCAGTACTTC. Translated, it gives CASSRILAGGPKNIQYF.